Below, 26 T cell receptor beta chains from the same sample are listed, as sequenced in a study of blood T cell repertoires in COVID-19. Clones were sequenced by immunoSEQ multiplex PCR, and TCRdb holds only the in-frame ones, with some missing. The data show over 150,000 clones, around 83% seen once. The specimen was peripheral blood. These receptors originate from a woman aged 55 to 70 with acute or convalescent COVID-19.

The CDR3 nucleotides are TGCGCCAGCAGCTTGACCCCGTCGCGCAACACCATATATTTT. Translating it yields CASSLTPSRNTIYF. This chain uses TRBV5-1 with TRBJ1-3; D gene unclear. This CDR3 contains 14 residues. Germline V gene data show CDR1 as SGHRS and CDR2 as YFSETQ. Trimming shortened V by 1 base and J by 7 bases, and 12 bases separated the two germline ends.

The gene calls are TRBV29-1 and TRBJ1-1; 7 bases agree with TRBD1. V gave up 6 bases and J gave up 1 base; unmatched junction bases: 2. The CDR3 has 12 residues. Germline V gene data show CDR1 as SQVTM and CDR2 as ANQGSEA. DNA for the CDR3: TGCAGCGTCGGGGACAGGAACACTGAAGCTTTCTTT. This encodes CSVGDRNTEAFF.

There are a few counts of this clone. The chain couples TRBV5-5 to TRBJ1-1; the D gene is possibly TRBD1 (6 bases). Between the trimmed V and J ends, which lost 4 bases and 2 bases, there was a span of 15 bases. This CDR3 comprises 15 residues. Germline values: CDR1 SGHKS, CDR2 YYEKEE (reference sequence). CDR3 loop: CASSPRTGYNTEAFF. In DNA form, the CDR3 reads TGTGCCAGCAGCCCCCGAACAGGGTACAACACTGAAGCTTTCTTT.

The V call is TRBV18, the J call TRBJ2-7, with D perhaps matching TRBD1 (6 bases). The ends were cut back, 6 bases at V and 6 bases at J, with 15 bases in the middle. The germline V gene encodes CDR1 KGHSH and CDR2 LQKENI. This CDR3 has 13 residues. Here the CDR3 reads CASSSLQGIEQYV. The CDR3 nucleotides are TGTGCCAGCTCCTCCTTGCAGGGGATCGAGCAGTACGTC.

V usage is TRBV13 and J usage is TRBJ1-5; D is unclear. CDR1 PRHDT and CDR2 FYEKMQ come from the germline V gene (reference sequence). V lost 3 bases to trimming and J lost 2 bases, with 14 bases between them. CDR3 length: 16 residues. The CDR3 coding sequence is TGTGCCAGCAGCTTTGGAGGACGGGCGGGCAATCAGCCCCAGCATTTT. Translated: CASSFGGRAGNQPQHF.

This clone appeared once. V gene TRBV28 combines with J gene TRBJ1-2, with TRBD1 matching over 7 bases. This CDR3 is 15 amino acids long. Per germline, CDR1 MDHEN and CDR2 SYDVKM. With 3 bases clipped from V and 4 bases from J, the junction kept 8 bases outside the gene matches. For the CDR3, the DNA is TGTGCCAGCAGTTTTGTTAGGGGGCTGGGCTATGGCTACACCTTC. Its protein product is CASSFVRGLGYGYTF.

This chain connects TRBV2 to TRBJ1-1, with D unclear. The germline V gene has CDR1 SNHLY and CDR2 FYNNEI. V gave up 6 bases and J gave up 1 base, with 15 bases separating them. There are 15 residues in the CDR3. CDR3 DNA: TGTGCCAGCAGCTACGGGCCTAGCCAGAACACTGAAGCTTTCTTT. Its translation: CASSYGPSQNTEAFF.

V and J are TRBV6-1 and TRBJ1-2; TRBD1 matches 12 bases. V lost 3 bases, J lost 5 bases, and 4 bases stayed unmatched. The germline CDR1 and CDR2 sequences are MNHNS and SASEGT. This CDR3 has 15 amino acids. As DNA, the CDR3 is TGTGCCAGCAGTGACCCGGGACAGGGGGCGTATGGCTACACCTTC. Translation: CASSDPGQGAYGYTF.

The table lists this clone with a few counts. The V gene is TRBV6-6, the J gene TRBJ2-1; 9 bases are a match to TRBD1. The V gene's germline CDR1 is MNHNY and CDR2 SVGAGI (reference sequence). This CDR3 spans 15 amino acids. J was trimmed by 13 bases and V by 2 bases; bases with no gene match: 12. CDR3 sequence: CASSYDRGIVRVQFF. The CDR3 nucleotides read TGTGCCAGCAGTTACGACAGGGGGATCGTTAGGGTCCAGTTCTTC.

This chain links TRBV6-5 with TRBJ1-1; a weak D match, TRBD1 (5 bases). There are 14 residues in the CDR3. Germline-derived CDR1 and CDR2 are MNHEY and SVGAGI. V lost 5 bases, J lost 0 bases, and 10 bases lay in between. CDR3 sequence reads: CASSRQDMNTEAFF. In DNA form, the CDR3 reads TGTGCCAGCAGTCGTCAGGACATGAACACTGAAGCTTTCTTT.

This chain links TRBV2 with TRBJ1-2; 9 bases fit TRBD1. Per germline, CDR1 SNHLY and CDR2 FYNNEI. The CDR3 consists of 16 residues. V lost 0 bases, J lost 13 bases, and 15 bases stayed unmatched. The CDR3 DNA sequence: TGTGCCAGCAGTGAAGCGCTTCGTTATGGGACAGGGTGTTGCACCTTC. It is translated as CASSEALRYGTGCCTF.

V is TRBV5-6 and J is TRBJ2-4, with 7 positions matching TRBD1. The trim removed 4 bases at V and 5 bases at J, leaving 6 bases unmatched. The CDR3 runs 14 residues. Germline V gene lookup returns CDR1 SGHDT and CDR2 YYEEEE. The CDR3 protein is CASSPRGTENIQYF. In DNA form, the CDR3 reads TGTGCCAGCAGCCCCAGGGGGACAGAAAACATTCAGTACTTC.

The CDR3 loop is CASSREGTGTNQPQHF. The CDR3 bases are TGTGCCAGCAGCCGAGAGGGGACAGGGACAAATCAGCCCCAGCATTTT. The chain couples TRBV7-8 to TRBJ1-5; TRBD1 aligns across 9 bases. This CDR3 region has 16 residues. The V gene's germline CDR1 is SGHVS and CDR2 FQNEAQ. Trimming removed 5 bases from V and 4 bases from J; junction bases left unmatched: 9.

The chain employs TRBV7-9 and TRBJ1-2, with D maybe TRBD1 (5 bases). The ends were cut back, 4 bases at V and 8 bases at J, with 20 bases in the middle. The V gene's germline CDR1 is SEHNR and CDR2 FQNEAQ (reference sequence). The CDR3 spans 15 residues. CDR3: CASSSHGHPNEGYTF. In nucleotides, the CDR3 is TGTGCCAGCAGCTCCCATGGACACCCTAACGAGGGCTACACCTTC.

The genes are TRBV7-3 and TRBJ2-2; TRBD2 is a possible D gene (6 bases). CDR1 SGHTA and CDR2 FQGTGA come from the germline V gene. The V and J ends lost 5 bases and 5 bases respectively, with 18 bases between them. The CDR3 consists of 16 residues. CDR3 loop: CASSLTAGILTGELFF. The CDR3 region has the DNA TGTGCCAGCAGCCTCACGGCGGGGATCCTGACCGGGGAGCTGTTTTTT.

The rearrangement uses TRBV6-6 and TRBJ2-7; 8 positions match TRBD1. V dropped 6 bases and J dropped 6; count of bases not matched to a gene: 7. CDR1 is MNHNY, CDR2 SVGAGI, per germline (reference sequence). The CDR3 runs 13 residues. CDR3 nucleotide sequence: TGTGCCAGCAGCGACGGACAGGGCCCCGAGCAGTACGTC. Amino acids: CASSDGQGPEQYV.

The V and J genes are TRBV7-6 and TRBJ2-6; 9 bases are shared with TRBD1. The CDR3 loop spans 18 amino acids. Germline V lookup: CDR1 SGHVS, CDR2 FNYEAQ. Trimming took 5 bases from V and 2 from J; bases not matched to a gene: 10. The CDR3 here is CASSPRTGDTTGANVLTF. The DNA of the CDR3 is TGTGCCAGCAGCCCCAGGACAGGGGATACTACTGGGGCCAACGTCCTGACTTTC.

This clone showed up just a few times. The V call is TRBV24-1, the J call TRBJ2-2, with 8 bases lining up with TRBD1. J lost 6 bases, V lost 3 bases, and 5 bases had no gene match. Germline CDR1 and CDR2: KGHDR and SFDVKD. The CDR3 has 15 amino acids. The CDR3 reads CATSDPTGVAGELFF. In DNA, the CDR3 is TGTGCCACCAGTGATCCGACAGGGGTGGCCGGGGAGCTGTTTTTT.

This clone was recorded a few times. The rearrangement links TRBV4-2 to TRBJ1-5; D unresolved. The CDR3 extends over 17 amino acids. Germline V gives CDR1 LGHNA, CDR2 YNFKEQ. V gave up 0 bases and J gave up 3 bases, with 15 bases separating them. As DNA, the CDR3 is TGTGCCAGCAGCCAAGATGCTTACCGGAGAGTCAATCAGCCCCAGCATTTT. Its protein is CASSQDAYRRVNQPQHF.

V is TRBV5-5 and J is TRBJ1-2; D gene ambiguous. This CDR3 has 16 amino acids. Trimming stripped 0 bases from V and 0 bases from J, with 12 bases between. In germline, CDR1 is SGHKS, CDR2 YYEKEE (reference sequence). CDR3 amino acids: CASSLAVGDTNYGYTF. The CDR3 nucleotides read TGTGCCAGCAGCTTGGCTGTCGGGGATACTAACTATGGCTACACCTTC. Variable domain in full (rest from reference TRBV5-5 and TRBJ1-2): DAGVTQSPTHLIKTRGQQVTLRCSPISGHKSVSWYQQVLGQGPQFIFQYYEKEERGRGNFPDRFSARQFPNYSSELNVNALLLGDSALYLCASSLAVGDTNYGYTFGSGTRLTVV.

This clone was counted once. This chain connects TRBV9 to TRBJ1-1; the D is unclear. Trimming removed 0 bases at V and 1 base at J, with 7 bases between. Germline CDR1 SGDLS, CDR2 YYNGEE. The CDR3 is 14 amino acids. CDR3 amino acids: CASSVDAENTEAFF. For the CDR3, the DNA is TGTGCCAGCAGCGTAGACGCGGAGAACACTGAAGCTTTCTTT.

J is TRBJ1-4 and V is TRBV6-5; D uncertain. V dropped 0 bases and J dropped 0 bases, with 5 bases sitting between them. This CDR3 region has 15 residues. CDR1 is MNHEY and CDR2 is SVGAGI in the germline V gene. CDR3 nucleotide sequence: TGTGCCAGCAGTTACTCATCTTCAACTAATGAAAAACTGTTTTTT. This translates into CASSYSSSTNEKLFF.

The chain's CDR3 is CASSPSEGAKLTKLFF. For the CDR3, the DNA is TGTGCCAGCTCACCGTCCGAGGGGGCGAAATTGACTAAACTGTTTTTT. V gene TRBV18 combines with J gene TRBJ1-4; 7 bases agree with TRBD1. With V trimmed by 3 bases and J by 11 bases, 15 bases remained unmatched. This CDR3 has 16 amino acids. Germline V gene data show CDR1 as KGHSH and CDR2 as LQKENI.

The rearrangement joins TRBV7-9 to TRBJ2-1, with 9 bases matching TRBD2. Germline lookup yields CDR1 SEHNR and CDR2 FQNEAQ (reference sequence). The CDR3 runs 16 residues. V was clipped by 3 bases and J by 2 bases; unmatched bases: 5. CDR3 in DNA: TGTGCCAGCAGCTTGGCGGGGGGGCCTACCTACAATGAGCAGTTCTTC. Residues: CASSLAGGPTYNEQFF.

By proportion, this clone is large. In DNA form, the CDR3 reads TGCGCCAGCAGTGTCTCCGGGGATTCTTCCGGGGAGCTGTTTTTT. It is translated as CASSVSGDSSGELFF. The chain joins TRBV10-2 to TRBJ2-2, with D maybe TRBD2 (5 bases). The V and J ends lost 4 bases and 6 bases respectively, with 15 bases between them. The CDR3 is 15 residues long. Germline V gene sequence: CDR1 WSHSY, CDR2 SAAADI.

V and J are TRBV20-1 and TRBJ1-2, with D perhaps matching TRBD1 (5 bases). Germline CDR1 DFQATT, CDR2 SNEGSKA (reference sequence). This CDR3 comprises 11 residues. The V and J ends lost 6 bases and 4 bases respectively, with 9 bases between them. As DNA, the CDR3 is TGCAGTGCAAAACAGGCCTATGGCTACACCTTC. Amino acid sequence: CSAKQAYGYTF.